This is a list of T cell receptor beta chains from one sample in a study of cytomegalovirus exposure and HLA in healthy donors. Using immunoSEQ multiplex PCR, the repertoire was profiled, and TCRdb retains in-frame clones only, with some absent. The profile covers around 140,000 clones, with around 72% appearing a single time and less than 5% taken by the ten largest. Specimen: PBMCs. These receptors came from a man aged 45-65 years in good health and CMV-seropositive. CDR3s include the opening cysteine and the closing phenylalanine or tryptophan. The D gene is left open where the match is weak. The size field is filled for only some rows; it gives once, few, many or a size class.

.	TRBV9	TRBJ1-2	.	TGTGCCAGCAGCGCCAACAGGGATGGGGGCTACACCTTC	CASSANRDGGYTF
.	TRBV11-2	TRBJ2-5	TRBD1	TGTGCCAGCAGCCCCCCGACAGGGGGCTCCCAAGAGACCCAGTACTTC	CASSPPTGGSQETQYF
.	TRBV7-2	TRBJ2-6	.	TGTGCCAGCAGCTCGGAGGTTTCTGGGGCCAACGTCCTGACTTTC	CASSSEVSGANVLTF
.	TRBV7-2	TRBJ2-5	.	TGTGCCAGCAGCTTAGAGTGGAGGGGAGCGAGGGAGACCCAGTACTTC	CASSLEWRGARETQYF
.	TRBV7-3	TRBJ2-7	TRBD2	TGTGCCAGCAGCTTGATACTAGCGGAGCCCTACGAGCAGTACTTC	CASSLILAEPYEQYF
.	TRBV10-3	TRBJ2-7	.	TGTGCCATCAGTGAGGTTGGCGGAGCCACCTACGAGCAGTACTTC	CAISEVGGATYEQYF
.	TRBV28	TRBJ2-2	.	TGTGCCAGCAGCCCCTTAGAGTACACCGGGGAGCTGTTTTTT	CASSPLEYTGELFF
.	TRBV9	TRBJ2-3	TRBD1	TGTGCCAGCAGCGTAGATGTGGGACAGAGCACAGATACGCAGTATTTT	CASSVDVGQSTDTQYF
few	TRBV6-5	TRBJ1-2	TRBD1	TGTGCCAGCAGCCCCTCCCAGGGGGTCTATGGCTACACCTTC	CASSPSQGVYGYTF
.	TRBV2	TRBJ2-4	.	TGTGCCAGCAGTGACAGAACCAAAAACATTCAGTACTTC	CASSDRTKNIQYF
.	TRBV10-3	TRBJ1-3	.	TGTGCCATCAGTGAGTGGACGGGAGGAAACACCATATATTTT	CAISEWTGGNTIYF
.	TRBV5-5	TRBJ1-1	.	TGTGCCAGCAGCTTGGACAGGAGGGCGAACACTGAAGCTTTCTTT	CASSLDRRANTEAFF
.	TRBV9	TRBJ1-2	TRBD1	TGTGCCAGCACCAACCTGGGACAGGGGTCGTCTAACTATGGCTACACCTTC	CASTNLGQGSSNYGYTF
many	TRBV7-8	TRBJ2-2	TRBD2	TGTGCCAGCAGCTTAAGACTAGCGGGATCGAACGGGGAGCTGTTTTTT	CASSLRLAGSNGELFF
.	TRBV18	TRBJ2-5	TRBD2	TGTGCCAGCTCACCACCCGGGACTACCTCCGTGAGCCAGTACTTC	CASSPPGTTSVSQYF
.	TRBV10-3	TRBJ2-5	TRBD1	TGTGCCATCAGTGAGGAGGACAGGTTCCAAGAGACCCAGTACTTC	CAISEEDRFQETQYF
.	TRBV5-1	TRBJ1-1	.	TGCGCCAGCAGCTTGCTTAGAGGGGGCACTGAAGCTTTCTTT	CASSLLRGGTEAFF
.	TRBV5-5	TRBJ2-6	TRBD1	TGTGCCAGCAGCCCCGGGACAGGGGGCTCTGGGGCCAACGTCCTGACTTTC	CASSPGTGGSGANVLTF
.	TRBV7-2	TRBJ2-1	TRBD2	TGTGCCAGCAGCTCCAGGCTCCTAGCGGGAGGCAATGAGCAGTTCTTC	CASSSRLLAGGNEQFF
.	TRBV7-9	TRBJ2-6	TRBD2	TGTGCCAGCAGCTTTCAGGGAGGGATGTTCTCTGGGGCCAACGTCCTGACTTTC	CASSFQGGMFSGANVLTF
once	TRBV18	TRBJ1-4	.	TGTGCCAGCTCACCACAATCGGGAGAAAAACTGTTTTTT	CASSPQSGEKLFF
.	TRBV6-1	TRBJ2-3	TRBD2	TGTGCCAGCAGTGAAGGAAAGGCTAGCGGGGTGTCAGATACGCAGTATTTT	CASSEGKASGVSDTQYF
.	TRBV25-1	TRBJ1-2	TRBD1	TGTGCCAGCAGTGAATTAACAGGGGACGGTGGCTACACCTTC	CASSELTGDGGYTF
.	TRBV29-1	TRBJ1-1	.	TGCAGCGTTGCAGGGGAGTTATCGAACACTGAAGCTTTCTTT	CSVAGELSNTEAFF
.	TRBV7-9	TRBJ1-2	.	TGTGCCAGCAGCTCATCGGGGGGGCACTATGGCTACACCTTC	CASSSSGGHYGYTF
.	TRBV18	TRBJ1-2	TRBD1	TGTGCCAGCTCACCGGACAGGGGGGTTAACTATGGCTACACCTTC	CASSPDRGVNYGYTF
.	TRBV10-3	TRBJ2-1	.	TGTGCCATCAGTGAGTCCGCCCAGAACTACAATGAGCAGTTCTTC	CAISESAQNYNEQFF
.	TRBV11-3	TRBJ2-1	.	TGTGCCAGCAGCTTAGGACAGAGTGAGCAGTTCTTC	CASSLGQSEQFF
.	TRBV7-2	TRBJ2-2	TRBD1	TGTGCCAGCAGCTCAGGGGGCACCGGGGAGCTGTTTTTT	CASSSGGTGELFF
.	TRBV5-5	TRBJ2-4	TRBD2	TGTGCCAGCAGCTTGGTGACTAGCGGAAACAAAAACATTCAGTACTTC	CASSLVTSGNKNIQYF
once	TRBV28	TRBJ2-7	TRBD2	TGTGCCAGCAGCTCCCTAGCGGACCCTGCAGGGACCGAGCAGTACTTC	CASSSLADPAGTEQYF
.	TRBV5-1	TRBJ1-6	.	TGCGCCAGCAGCTTGGATTATAATTCACCCCTCCACTTC	CASSLDYNSPLHF
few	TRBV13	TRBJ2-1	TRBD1	TGTGCCAGCAGCTTAGGACAGGGGCCTTACAATGAGCAGTTCTTC	CASSLGQGPYNEQFF
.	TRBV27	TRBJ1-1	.	TGTGCCAGCAGTTCCCGGAGGGAGACTTTCTTT	CASSSRRETFF
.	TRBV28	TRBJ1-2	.	TGTGCCAGCAGTTTTGCCCCGGAGTATGGCTACACCTTC	CASSFAPEYGYTF
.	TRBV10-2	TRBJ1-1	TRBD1	TGCGCCACCCAAAGGGGGACAGAGAACACTGAAGCTTTCTTT	CATQRGTENTEAFF
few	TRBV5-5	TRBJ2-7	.	TGTGCCAGCAGTTTGGACAGCCCTATAGAGTACTTC	CASSLDSPIEYF
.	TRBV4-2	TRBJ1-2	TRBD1	TGTGCCAGCAGCCAAGTAGGGACAGGGGGCGCAGAGGGCTACACCTTC	CASSQVGTGGAEGYTF
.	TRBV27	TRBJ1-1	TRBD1	TGTGCTAGCAGTTTATTGGGGACAGCAAAACCTGAAGCTTTCTTT	CASSLLGTAKPEAFF
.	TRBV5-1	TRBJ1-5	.	TGCGCCAGCAGCTTCGGGACACATAGCAATCAGCCCCAGCATTTT	CASSFGTHSNQPQHF
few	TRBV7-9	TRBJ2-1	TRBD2	TGTGCCAGCAGCTATCGGGAGGCCGGAGGTGGTGAGCAGTTCTTC	CASSYREAGGGEQFF
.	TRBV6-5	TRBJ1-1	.	TGTGCCAGCAGCCAGGAGGGGAACACTGAAGCTTTCTTT	CASSQEGNTEAFF
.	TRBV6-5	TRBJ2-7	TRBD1	TGTGCCAGCAGCTGGGACAGCTCCTACGAGCAGTACTTC	CASSWDSSYEQYF
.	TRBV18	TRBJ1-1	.	TGTGCCAGCCGCCTTGGCGGTCAGAACACTGAAGCTTTCTTT	CASRLGGQNTEAFF
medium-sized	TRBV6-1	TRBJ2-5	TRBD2	TGTGCCAGCAGTGAACTAGCGGGGGGCCCCGAGACCCAGTACTTC	CASSELAGGPETQYF
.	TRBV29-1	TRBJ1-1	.	TGCAGCGTTGATCCGGACATGAACACTGAAGCTTTCTTT	CSVDPDMNTEAFF